This TCR beta chain was retrieved from a study of T-cell reconstitution after alpha-beta-depleted transplantation in children. Preparing the TCRbeta library involved the use of unique molecular identifiers. TCRdb recomputed calls from the PCR reads with MiXCR, one row per CDR3 protein. The repertoire includes 600,000 to 800,000 distinct CDR3 sequences, roughly 14% of them detected once, and roughly 0.84% sits in the top ten. General study points: TCRbeta diversity was high at day 60 in some patients (a result of surviving recipient T cells and thymic progenitors). When one year had passed after transplant, most T-cell counts and diversity came from newly produced T cells.

The V end was cut by 2 bases, the J end by 11 bases, with 12 bases between. The CDR3 extends over 12 amino acids. This clonotype has ten or more counts. Its cognate antigen is unknown. This receptor was identified in a girl aged 2-10 years with congenital amegakaryocytic thrombocytopenia, due to receive a stem cell transplant. The chain links TRBV12-3 or TRBV12-4 to TRBJ1-1, with D unresolved. Sequencing used PBMCs, obtained before TCRalphabeta/CD19-depleted stem cell transplant. DNA for the CDR3: TGTGCCAGCAGTTTATTCCGCCGGTCGGCTTTCTTT. The encoded protein is CASSLFRRSAFF.